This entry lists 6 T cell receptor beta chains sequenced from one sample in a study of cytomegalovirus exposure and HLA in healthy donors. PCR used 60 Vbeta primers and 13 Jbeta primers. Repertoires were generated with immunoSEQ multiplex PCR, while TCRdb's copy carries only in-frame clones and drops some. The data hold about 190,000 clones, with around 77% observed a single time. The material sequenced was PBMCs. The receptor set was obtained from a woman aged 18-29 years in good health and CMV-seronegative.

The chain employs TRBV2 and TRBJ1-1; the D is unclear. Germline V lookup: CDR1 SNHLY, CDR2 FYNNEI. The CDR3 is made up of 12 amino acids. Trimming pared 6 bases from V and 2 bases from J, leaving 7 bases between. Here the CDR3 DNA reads TGTGCCAGCAGGATAGATAACACTGAAGCTTTCTTT. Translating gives CASRIDNTEAFF.

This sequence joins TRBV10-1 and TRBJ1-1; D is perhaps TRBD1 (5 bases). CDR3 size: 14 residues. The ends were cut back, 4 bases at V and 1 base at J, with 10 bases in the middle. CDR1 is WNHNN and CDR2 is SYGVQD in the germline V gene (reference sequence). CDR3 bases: TGCGCCAGCAGTGTTGGGACTACGAACACTGAAGCTTTCTTT. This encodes CASSVGTTNTEAFF.

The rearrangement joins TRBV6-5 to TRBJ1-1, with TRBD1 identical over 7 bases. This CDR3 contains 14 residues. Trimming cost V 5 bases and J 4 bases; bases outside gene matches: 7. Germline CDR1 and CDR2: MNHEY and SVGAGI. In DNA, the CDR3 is TGTGCCAGCAGTGCCTCCGACAGGGTCACTGAAGCTTTCTTT. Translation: CASSASDRVTEAFF.

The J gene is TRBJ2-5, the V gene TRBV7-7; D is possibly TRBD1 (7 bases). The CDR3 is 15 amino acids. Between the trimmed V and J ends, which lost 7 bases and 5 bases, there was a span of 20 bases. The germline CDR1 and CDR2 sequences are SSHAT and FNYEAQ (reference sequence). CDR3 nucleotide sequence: TGTGCCAGCACCCTCGGAGGGGGCCTTCGGGAGACCCAGTACTTC. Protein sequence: CASTLGGGLRETQYF.

CDR3 region: CASSLLRETQYF. CDR3 DNA: TGCGCCAGCAGCTTGCTGAGAGAGACCCAGTACTTC. The J gene is TRBJ2-5, the V gene TRBV5-1; D remains unclear. CDR1 is SGHRS, CDR2 YFSETQ, per germline. The ends were cut back, 1 base at V and 4 bases at J, with 5 bases in the middle. This CDR3 contains 12 residues.

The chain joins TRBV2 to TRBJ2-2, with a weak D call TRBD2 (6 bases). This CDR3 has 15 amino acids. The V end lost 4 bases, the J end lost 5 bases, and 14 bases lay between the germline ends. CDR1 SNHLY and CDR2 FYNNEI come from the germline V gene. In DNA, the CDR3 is TGTGCCAGCAGTGGGGGACTCCCTCGGACCGGGGAGCTGTTTTTT. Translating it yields CASSGGLPRTGELFF.